This T cell receptor beta chain was recorded in a study of cytomegalovirus exposure and HLA in healthy donors. General observations from the study: Reportedly, cytomegalovirus status was diagnosed with high sensitivity and specificity. The listing of fewer than 200 TCR beta chains classed them as cytomegalovirus-associated.

TCRdb's copy holds only in-frame clones and misses some; the assay was immunoSEQ multiplex PCR. The sample includes about 160,000 clones, approximately 96% of them seen just once. Details on this clone: Its antigen remains unknown.

Sequencing was done on a sample of PBMCs. The source is a woman aged 18-29 years in good health and CMV-seronegative.

The CDR3 sequence is CASSLTGGAGYNEQFF. The CDR3 DNA is TGTGCCAGCAGCTTAACAGGGGGCGCTGGGTACAATGAGCAGTTCTTC. The genes are TRBV7-6 and TRBJ2-1, with TRBD1 matching over 9 bases. The CDR3 loop spans 16 amino acids. Germline lookup yields CDR1 SGHVS and CDR2 FNYEAQ. The trim removed 2 bases at V and 4 bases at J, leaving 6 bases unmatched.